This TCR beta chain stems from a study of cytotoxic CD8 clonotypes in ibrutinib-treated CLL. Across the study: Overall, approximately 25 responses were partial and 2 complete; following median roughly 72 months, about 15 patients stayed remitted and some 12 progressed.

Assay used: immunoSEQ multiplex PCR; TCRdb lists only in-frame clones, some missing. The sample yields nearly 300,000 clones, roughly four fifths seen once. The TCR sequence derives from a human donor with chronic lymphocytic leukemia. Sequenced material: PBMCs, taken at disease progression, from a patient treated with ibrutinib.

The CDR3 sequence: CASSLAADRDEQFF. CDR3 DNA: TGTGCCAGCAGCTTAGCAGCCGACAGGGATGAGCAGTTCTTC. This chain uses TRBV11-3 with TRBJ2-1; 7 bases line up with TRBD1. V shed 1 base, J shed 8 bases, and the junction held 5 bases outside the gene matches. From germline, CDR1 is SGHNT and CDR2 YENEEA. The CDR3 is 14 amino acids.